Presented here are 13 T cell receptor beta chains from one specimen sequenced in a study of cytomegalovirus exposure and HLA in healthy donors. Vbeta (60) and Jbeta (13) primers were used in the PCR. Sequencing used immunoSEQ multiplex PCR; TCRdb keeps in-frame clones, though not all of them. The listing records more than 50,000 clones. The material sequenced was PBMCs. The receptors shown here come from a woman aged 40 to 49 in good health and CMV-seronegative.

The genes are TRBV7-2 and TRBJ2-7; 10 bases line up with TRBD2. This CDR3 region has 15 residues. V shed 4 bases, J shed 6 bases, and the junction held 9 bases outside the gene matches. CDR1 is SGHTA and CDR2 is FQGNSA in the germline V gene. The CDR3 loop reads CASSSLQGLALEQYF. DNA for the CDR3: TGTGCCAGCAGCTCGTTACAGGGACTAGCGCTCGAGCAGTACTTC.

J is TRBJ2-3 and V is TRBV14; 10 bases are a match to TRBD2. The CDR3 is 16 residues long. J lost 3 bases, V lost 4 bases, and 7 bases had no gene match. The germline gives CDR1 SGHDN, CDR2 FVKESK. The CDR3 sequence: CASSRPGTSETDTQYF. Written as DNA, the CDR3 is TGTGCCAGCAGCCGACCCGGGACTAGCGAGACAGATACGCAGTATTTT.

V gene TRBV7-9 combines with J gene TRBJ1-2, with 9 bases that match TRBD1. Germline V gene lookup returns CDR1 SEHNR and CDR2 FQNEAQ (reference sequence). The CDR3 spans 16 residues. V shed 1 base and J 2 bases; nucleotides not matched to a gene: 5. The CDR3 DNA sequence: TGTGCCAGCAGCTTAGAGGGACAGGGCGTAAACTATGGCTACACCTTC. Translation gives CASSLEGQGVNYGYTF.

The J gene is TRBJ2-2, the V gene TRBV5-1; 10 bases fit TRBD1. The ends lost 4 bases at V and 7 bases at J; junction bases unmatched: 7. There are 15 residues in the CDR3. CDR1 is SGHRS, CDR2 YFSETQ, per germline. The CDR3 DNA reads TGCGCCAGCAGCCACGGGACAGGGGAAGGCGGGGAGCTGTTTTTT. This encodes CASSHGTGEGGELFF.

The chain has TRBV5-4 and TRBJ1-2; D may be TRBD1 (5 bases). The CDR3 totals 16 residues. Germline values: CDR1 SGHNT, CDR2 YYREEE (reference sequence). Trimming left V 0 bases short and J 7 bases short, with 19 bases between. The CDR3 nucleotides are TGTGCCAGCAGCTTGGATTCAGGGCAACAGTCGGGTGGCTACACCTTC. Its translation: CASSLDSGQQSGGYTF.

The rearrangement uses TRBV7-6 and TRBJ2-7; TRBD1 aligns across 8 bases. CDR3 size: 15 residues. The germline V gene has CDR1 SGHVS and CDR2 FNYEAQ. The V segment lost 5 bases and the J segment 7 bases; nucleotides outside the gene matches: 13. This CDR3 is CASSGETGVSREQYF. CDR3 nucleotide sequence: TGTGCCAGCAGCGGGGAGACAGGGGTTTCAAGGGAGCAGTACTTC. The whole variable domain, remainder taken from reference TRBV7-6 and TRBJ2-7, is GAGVSQSPRYKVTKRGQDVALRCDPISGHVSLYWYRQALGQGPEFLTYFNYEAQQDKSGLPNDRFSAERPEGSISTLTIQRTEQRDSAMYRCASSGETGVSREQYFGPGTRLTVT.

The CDR3 DNA reads as TGTGCCAGCAGCTTAAGCGGAACAGCCCTTGAAGCTTTCTTT. Translation: CASSLSGTALEAFF. J is TRBJ1-1 and V is TRBV7-2, with D hard to call. V lost 2 bases and J lost 7, with 14 bases in between. This CDR3 is built from 14 residues. Germline CDR1 is SGHTA and CDR2 is FQGNSA.

V is TRBV7-8 and J is TRBJ2-1, with 7 bases aligning to TRBD2. Germline assignment: CDR1 SGHVS and CDR2 FQNEAQ. With 0 bases clipped from V and 0 bases from J, the junction kept 14 bases outside the gene matches. The CDR3 is 20 amino acids. This CDR3 reads CASSLAGLGTILASYNEQFF. CDR3 bases: TGTGCCAGCAGCTTAGCGGGGCTGGGGACTATCCTAGCCTCCTACAATGAGCAGTTCTTC.

The chain uses TRBV7-8 and TRBJ2-3; 10 bases are shared with TRBD1. CDR1 is SGHVS and CDR2 is FQNEAQ in the germline V gene. The CDR3 has 17 amino acids. The junction had 9 bases not matched to a gene; V was cut back by 5 bases and J by 1 base. The CDR3 coding sequence is TGTGCCAGCAGCCTAAACAGACAGGGGGCGGGCACAGATACGCAGTATTTT. It yields the protein CASSLNRQGAGTDTQYF.

The chain links TRBV5-1 to TRBJ1-6, with D maybe TRBD1 (6 bases). The CDR3 runs to 16 residues. Germline V lookup: CDR1 SGHRS, CDR2 YFSETQ. V lost 4 bases and J 7 bases, leaving 18 bases between the germline ends. In nucleotides, the CDR3 is TGCGCCAGCAGCCCCCAGCCGGGGGGCGGGAATTCACCCCTCCACTTT. Translating it yields CASSPQPGGGNSPLHF.

A word on this clone: An end of the junction does not agree with germline; a read error may underlie this. The chain carries TRBV5-1 and TRBJ2-5, with a weak D call TRBD1 (6 bases). Germline CDR1 and CDR2: SGHRS and YFSETQ. The CDR3 has 14 amino acids. The CDR3 spells CASSPDSFQEAQYF. DNA of the CDR3: TGCGCCAGCAGCCCGGACAGTTTCCAAGAGGCCCAGTACTTC.

With regard to this clone: This sample also contains other DNA sequences that code for the same CDR3. J is TRBJ2-7 and V is TRBV11-2; 7 nucleotides match TRBD1. The CDR3 loop spans 18 amino acids. Germline loops: CDR1 SGHAT, CDR2 FQNNGV. With 6 bases clipped from V and 2 bases from J, the junction kept 19 bases outside the gene matches. The CDR3 here is CASSPISRGRGAAYEQYF. CDR3 coding DNA: TGTGCCAGCAGTCCGATCTCTAGGGGGCGAGGTGCGGCCTACGAGCAGTACTTC.

The V gene is TRBV28, the J gene TRBJ1-2; no clear D. The germline gives CDR1 MDHEN, CDR2 SYDVKM. The CDR3 is 12 amino acids. V dropped 3 bases and J dropped 2 bases, with 4 bases sitting between them. As DNA, the CDR3 is TGTGCCAGCAGTTTCGAGAACTATGGCTACACCTTC. Protein: CASSFENYGYTF.